The entry that follows covers one TCR beta chain sequence. Its antigen is currently unknown. TCRdb passed the 5' RACE reads through MiXCR, listing each CDR3 protein once. The sample includes about 350,000 distinct CDR3 sequences, around 15% of them seen just once. The data were taken from a study of T-cell memory formation after mild COVID-19. Whole-study context: Each donor largely had its own TCR clusters. Study results and caveats: CD4/CD8 balance characterized clones contracting day 15 to 85, and CD4+ skew characterized later expanders. The CD4+ clones that contracted clustered mainly within CM and EM, and the CD8+ clones concentrated in EMRA.

V was clipped by 2 bases and J by 9 bases; unmatched bases: 16. The CDR3 is 17 residues long. Per the germline V gene, CDR1 is SEHNR and CDR2 is FQNEAQ (reference sequence). The receptor was derived from a young man who had mild COVID-19 (a few samples of this study predate the infection). Cell type and time point are not known. This chain joins TRBV7-9 and TRBJ2-1, with 7 positions matching TRBD2. The sequencing input was PBMCs or a T cell subset sorted from them (not recorded which). In DNA form, the CDR3 reads TGTGCCAGCAGCTTATCCCGGGACTACGGATTCTCGGGTGAGCAGTTCTTC. Protein: CASSLSRDYGFSGEQFF.